Listed below are T cell receptor beta chains from one sample, sequenced in a study of CD8 T cells in Susac syndrome. One entry per CDR3 protein, called by TCRdb with MiXCR from the immunoSEQ multiplex PCR reads. The sample has around 180,000 distinct CDR3 sequences, approximately 96% seen once. The material sequenced was CD8+ T cells from PBMCs. All receptors come from a human donor with multiple sclerosis. Each CDR3 is given with its conserved first and last residue. D genes are given only for firm matches. A row's size may be missing; if present it is once, few, many or a size class.

v_call	clone_size	j_call	d_call	cdr3_nt	cdr3_aa
TRBV5-1	NA	TRBJ2-7	NA	TGCGCCAGCAGCGGGGTGTTCCACGAGCAGTACTTC	CASSGVFHEQYF
TRBV27	NA	TRBJ2-7	NA	TGTGCCAGCTTTTTTCAACGGGGGCCCTCCTACGAGCAGTACTTC	CASFFQRGPSYEQYF
TRBV9	NA	TRBJ2-1	TRBD2	TGTGCCAGCAGCGTAGGTGGACTAGCGGGAGAAAATGAGCAGTTCTTC	CASSVGGLAGENEQFF
TRBV9	NA	TRBJ2-1	TRBD2	TGTGCCAGCAGCGTAGGACTAGCCTATGAGCAGTTCTTC	CASSVGLAYEQFF
TRBV7-3	NA	TRBJ1-4	NA	TGTGCCAGCACCCGAATTGTTTGGAACGAAAAACTGTTTTTT	CASTRIVWNEKLFF
TRBV15	NA	TRBJ2-1	NA	TGTGCCACCAGCAGACGCGCGAGGCCCGACCCTGACCACAATGAGCAGTTCTTC	CATSRRARPDPDHNEQFF
TRBV9	NA	TRBJ2-1	NA	TGTGCCAGCTCCAGGGGAAATGAGCAGTTCTTC	CASSRGNEQFF
TRBV7-2	NA	TRBJ2-1	TRBD2	TGTGCCAGCAGCCGCCGGGACTATGACAATGAGCAGTTCTTC	CASSRRDYDNEQFF
TRBV4-2	NA	TRBJ2-1	TRBD2	TGTGCCAGCAGCTTCCCGGGACTAGCGAACAATGAGCAGTTCTTC	CASSFPGLANNEQFF
TRBV2	NA	TRBJ1-2	TRBD1	TGTGCCAGCTCAACCCTGGGACAGGGGGCTTACGATGGCTACACCTTC	CASSTLGQGAYDGYTF
TRBV30	NA	TRBJ2-5	NA	TGTGCCTGGCAGGAGGAAAATCAAGAGACCCAGTACTTC	CAWQEENQETQYF
TRBV13	NA	TRBJ2-1	TRBD2	TGTGCCAGCAGCTTAGAAGCGGGGGGGCTTAATGAGCAGTTCTTC	CASSLEAGGLNEQFF
TRBV2	NA	TRBJ1-1	TRBD1	TGTGCCATCAACAGGGGCCCCACTGAAGCTTTCTTT	CAINRGPTEAFF
TRBV14	NA	TRBJ2-1	NA	TGTGCCAGCAGCCAAGCACCCACCGGACAGAAGCCTTCCTACAATGAGCAGTTCTTC	CASSQAPTGQKPSYNEQFF
TRBV7-6	NA	TRBJ2-5	TRBD1	TGTGCCAGCAGCCACGGACAGGGATCTCTGGAGACCCAGTACTTC	CASSHGQGSLETQYF
TRBV5-1	NA	TRBJ1-1	NA	TGCGCCAGCAGCTTGGAGGCAGCCGTGAACACTGAAGCTTTCTTT	CASSLEAAVNTEAFF
TRBV9	NA	TRBJ2-7	NA	TGTGCCAGCAGCGTAGGAGACAGATTGAACGAGCAGTACTTC	CASSVGDRLNEQYF
TRBV6-2/TRBV6-3	once	TRBJ2-3	TRBD2	TGTGCCAGCAGTTCCCGGCGAGCGGGAGGGGGCACAGATACGCAGTATTTT	CASSSRRAGGGTDTQYF
TRBV30	once	TRBJ1-1	NA	TGTGCCTGGAGTGTAGGGAACACTGAAGCTTTCTTT	CAWSVGNTEAFF
TRBV4-1	NA	TRBJ2-1	TRBD2	TGCGCCAGCAGCCAAGGGCCCGGGACTAGCGGGAATCATCTCTACAATGAGCAGTTCTTC	CASSQGPGTSGNHLYNEQFF
TRBV20-1	NA	TRBJ2-5	NA	TGCAGTGCTAGAGGTACAGCGTTGGAGACCCAGTACTTC	CSARGTALETQYF
TRBV19	NA	TRBJ1-1	NA	TGTGCCAGTACCACGGGACTTTCCTACACTGAAGCTTTCTTT	CASTTGLSYTEAFF
TRBV5-4	NA	TRBJ1-2	TRBD1	TGTGCCAGCAGCGGGGACAGGGGGCCAGGCGGCTACACCTTC	CASSGDRGPGGYTF
TRBV7-2	NA	TRBJ2-3	TRBD1	TGTGCCAGCAGCCCTACCCAGGGGGCTTCAGATACGCAGTATTTT	CASSPTQGASDTQYF
TRBV20-1	NA	TRBJ1-4	NA	TGCAGTGCTTTCCGACACGGAGGGGGGGAAAAACTGTTTTTT	CSAFRHGGGEKLFF
TRBV20-1	NA	TRBJ2-7	NA	TGCAGTGCTAGAGATCGGGAAACACCCGGGTACGAGCAGTACTTC	CSARDRETPGYEQYF
TRBV25-1	NA	TRBJ2-1	NA	TGTGCCAGCAGTGAATATGAGGGGGGATTTCATAATGAGCAGTTCTTC	CASSEYEGGFHNEQFF
TRBV20-1	NA	TRBJ2-7	NA	TGCAGTGCTAGTGCCGAAGAATTCTACGAGCAGTACTTC	CSASAEEFYEQYF
TRBV12-3/TRBV12-4	NA	TRBJ2-1	TRBD2	TGTGCCAGCAGTTTACTAGCGGGGGGGGCGAATGAGCAGTTCTTC	CASSLLAGGANEQFF
TRBV28	once	TRBJ2-2	TRBD1	TGTGCCAGCAGTTTACTCGGGACAGGGAACACCGGGGAGCTGTTTTTT	CASSLLGTGNTGELFF
TRBV10-2	NA	TRBJ2-7	NA	TGCGCCAGCAGTGGGGCCGACGAGCAGTACTTC	CASSGADEQYF
TRBV7-6	NA	TRBJ2-3	NA	TGTGCCAGCAGCTGGACCTTAGAGGGAGTTAGCACAGATACGCAGTATTTT	CASSWTLEGVSTDTQYF
TRBV3-1	NA	TRBJ2-1	NA	TGTGCCAGCAGCCAAGATGGAAGAAATGAGCAGTTCTTC	CASSQDGRNEQFF
TRBV20-1	NA	TRBJ2-5	NA	TGCAGTGCTAGAGATAACGCCGGGGGGACCCAGTACTTC	CSARDNAGGTQYF
TRBV5-6	once	TRBJ1-1	TRBD1	TGTGCCAGCAGCTCCGGACAGGTGAACACTGAAGCTTTCTTT	CASSSGQVNTEAFF
TRBV9	NA	TRBJ2-3	NA	TGTGCCAGCAGCGTAGGGGACGGTAGCACAGATACGCAGTATTTT	CASSVGDGSTDTQYF
TRBV15	NA	TRBJ1-5	NA	TGTGCCACCAGGGCCGACGGTAACAATCAGCCCCAGCATTTT	CATRADGNNQPQHF
TRBV7-9	NA	TRBJ2-3	NA	TGTGCCAGCCTAGGGCAGGGAAGCACAGATACGCAGTATTTT	CASLGQGSTDTQYF
TRBV29-1	NA	TRBJ1-1	TRBD1	TGCAGCGTTAAAACAGGGGTGGGTGAAGCTTTCTTT	CSVKTGVGEAFF
TRBV28	NA	TRBJ2-7	NA	TGTGCCAGCAGTTTATCTCAGAGCGTGCCCTCCTACGAGCAGTACTTC	CASSLSQSVPSYEQYF
TRBV6-5	NA	TRBJ2-7	TRBD2	TGTGCCAGCAGTTACTCGCCTAGCGGATCCCCGGCCTACGAGCAGTACTTC	CASSYSPSGSPAYEQYF
TRBV20-1	NA	TRBJ2-1	TRBD2	TGCAGTGCTAGAGATCTTGGACTAGCGGGGGGGTTTTCCTACAATGAGCAGTTCTTC	CSARDLGLAGGFSYNEQFF